This TCR beta chain is from a study of blood T cell repertoires in COVID-19. Looking at the study overall: Acute and convalescent COVID-19 samples came from the United States, Italy and Spain. From T cells, B-cell-depleted T cells, or PBMCs came the material, which was cDNA or gDNA.

The CDR3 extends over 15 amino acids. The junction had 7 bases not matched to a gene; V was cut back by 3 bases and J by 5 bases. Germline V gene data show CDR1 as MDHEN and CDR2 as SYDVKM. Clones were sequenced by immunoSEQ multiplex PCR, and TCRdb holds only the in-frame ones, with some missing. The sample carries 450,000 to 500,000 clones, around 90% recorded once. Sequencing was done on a sample of PBMCs or T cells enriched from blood (not recorded which). J is TRBJ1-2 and V is TRBV28; TRBD1 agrees at 9 bases. This clonotype was sampled from a woman under 30 who had recovered from COVID-19. The CDR3 protein is CASSFPPDRGYGYTF. For the CDR3, the DNA is TGTGCCAGCAGTTTCCCCCCGGACAGGGGTTATGGCTACACCTTC.